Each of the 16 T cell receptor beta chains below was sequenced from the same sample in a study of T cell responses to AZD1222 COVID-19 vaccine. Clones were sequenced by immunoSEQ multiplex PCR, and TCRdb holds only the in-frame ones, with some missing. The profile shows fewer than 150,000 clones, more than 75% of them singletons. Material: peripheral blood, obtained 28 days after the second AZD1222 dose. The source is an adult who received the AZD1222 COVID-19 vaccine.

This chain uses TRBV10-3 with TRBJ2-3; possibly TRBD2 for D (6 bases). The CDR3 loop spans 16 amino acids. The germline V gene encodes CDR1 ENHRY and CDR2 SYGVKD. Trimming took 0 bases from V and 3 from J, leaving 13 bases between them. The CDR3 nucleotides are TGTGCCATCAGTGAGTCGGGACGGGAGCCGACAGATACGCAGTATTTT. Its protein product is CAISESGREPTDTQYF.

CDR3 protein: CASSYSSETQYF. The CDR3 DNA follows: TGTGCCAGCAGTTACTCGTCGGAGACCCAGTACTTC. This rearrangement joins TRBV6-2 or TRBV6-3 to TRBJ2-5; no clear D gene. The CDR3 has 12 residues. Trimming cost V 0 bases and J 5 bases, with 4 bases left between them. Germline V CDR1 and CDR2: MNHEY, SVGEGT.

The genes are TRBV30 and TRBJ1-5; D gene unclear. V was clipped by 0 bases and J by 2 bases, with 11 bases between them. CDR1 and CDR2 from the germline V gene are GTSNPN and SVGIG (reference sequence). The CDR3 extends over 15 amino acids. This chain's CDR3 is CAWSVQGKGNQPQHF. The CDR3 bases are TGTGCCTGGAGTGTACAAGGGAAGGGCAATCAGCCCCAGCATTTT.

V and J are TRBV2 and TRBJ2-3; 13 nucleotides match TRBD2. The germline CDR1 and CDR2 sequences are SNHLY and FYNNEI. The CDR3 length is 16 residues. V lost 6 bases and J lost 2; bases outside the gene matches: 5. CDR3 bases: TGTGCCAGCAGCCGAGGACTAGCGGGGGTCACAGATACGCAGTATTTT. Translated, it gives CASSRGLAGVTDTQYF.

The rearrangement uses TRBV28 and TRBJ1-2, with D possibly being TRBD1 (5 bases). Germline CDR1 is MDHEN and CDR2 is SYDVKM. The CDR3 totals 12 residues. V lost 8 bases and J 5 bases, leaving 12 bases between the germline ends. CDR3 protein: CASRGAQYGYTF. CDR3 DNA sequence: TGTGCCAGCCGAGGGGCCCAGTATGGCTACACCTTC.

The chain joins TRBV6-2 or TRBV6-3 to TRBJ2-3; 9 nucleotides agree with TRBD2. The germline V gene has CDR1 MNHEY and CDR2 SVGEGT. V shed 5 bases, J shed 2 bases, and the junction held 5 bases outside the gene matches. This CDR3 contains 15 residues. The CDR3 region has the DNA TGTGCCAGCAGTGCTGCTAGCGGGGCCACAGATACGCAGTATTTT. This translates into CASSAASGATDTQYF.

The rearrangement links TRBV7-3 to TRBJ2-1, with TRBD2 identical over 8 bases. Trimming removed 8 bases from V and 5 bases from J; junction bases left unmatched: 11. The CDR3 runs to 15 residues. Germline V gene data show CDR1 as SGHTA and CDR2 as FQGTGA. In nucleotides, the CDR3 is TGTGCCAGCGAAACGGGACTAGGGTTAAACAATGAGCAGTTCTTC. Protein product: CASETGLGLNNEQFF.

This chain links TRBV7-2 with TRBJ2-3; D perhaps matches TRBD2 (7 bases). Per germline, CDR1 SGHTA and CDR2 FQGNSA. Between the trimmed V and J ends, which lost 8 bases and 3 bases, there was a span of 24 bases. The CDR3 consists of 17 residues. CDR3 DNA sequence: TGTGCCAGCGGGGGGGGCGCCCGGGGCCTGGGGACAGATACGCAGTATTTT. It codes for CASGGGARGLGTDTQYF. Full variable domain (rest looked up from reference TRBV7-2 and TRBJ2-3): GAGVSQSPSNKVTEKGKDVELRCDPISGHTALYWYRQSLGQGLEFLIYFQGNSAPDKSGLPSDRFSAERTGGSVSTLTIQRTQQEDSAVYLCASGGGARGLGTDTQYFGPGTRLTVL.

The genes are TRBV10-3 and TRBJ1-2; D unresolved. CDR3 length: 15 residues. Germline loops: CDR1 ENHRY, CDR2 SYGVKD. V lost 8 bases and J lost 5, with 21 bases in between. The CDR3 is CAIRDYTTSTYGYTF. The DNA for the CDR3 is TGTGCCATCCGAGATTATACGACCTCGACGTATGGCTACACCTTC.

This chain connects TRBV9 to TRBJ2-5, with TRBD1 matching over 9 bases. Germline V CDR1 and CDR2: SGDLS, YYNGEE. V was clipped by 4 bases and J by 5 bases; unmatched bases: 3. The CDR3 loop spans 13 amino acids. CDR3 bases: TGTGCCAGCAGCCTCGGACAGGGGGAGACCCAGTACTTC. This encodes CASSLGQGETQYF.

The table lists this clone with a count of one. The CDR3 here is CASSIPGAERNTEAFF. The CDR3 nucleotides read TGTGCCAGTAGTATCCCCGGGGCGGAGAGGAACACTGAAGCTTTCTTT. This chain uses TRBV19 with TRBJ1-1; maybe TRBD1 (5 bases). The germline V gene has CDR1 LNHDA and CDR2 SQIVND (reference sequence). The CDR3 is made up of 16 amino acids. Trimming cost V 3 bases and J 1 base, with 15 bases left between them.

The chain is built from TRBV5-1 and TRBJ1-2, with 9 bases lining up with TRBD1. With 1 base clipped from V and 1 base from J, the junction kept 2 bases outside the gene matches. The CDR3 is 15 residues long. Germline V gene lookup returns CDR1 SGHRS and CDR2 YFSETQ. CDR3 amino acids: CASSLTGGLNYGYTF. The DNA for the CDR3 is TGCGCCAGCAGCTTGACAGGGGGCCTTAACTATGGCTACACCTTC. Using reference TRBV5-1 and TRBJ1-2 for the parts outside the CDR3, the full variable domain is KAGVTQTPRYLIKTRGQQVTLSCSPISGHRSVSWYQQTPGQGLQFLFEYFSETQRNKGNFPGRFSGRQFSNSRSEMNVSTLELGDSALYLCASSLTGGLNYGYTFGSGTRLTVV.

The CDR3 sequence is CASRQTGGWVGYTF. The DNA of the CDR3 is TGTGCCAGCAGGCAGACAGGGGGTTGGGTAGGCTACACCTTC. The chain joins TRBV6-6 to TRBJ1-2, with TRBD1 matching over 9 bases. The length of the CDR3 is 14 residues. From germline, CDR1 is MNHNY and CDR2 SVGAGI (reference sequence). V lost 6 bases and J lost 8; bases outside the gene matches: 10.

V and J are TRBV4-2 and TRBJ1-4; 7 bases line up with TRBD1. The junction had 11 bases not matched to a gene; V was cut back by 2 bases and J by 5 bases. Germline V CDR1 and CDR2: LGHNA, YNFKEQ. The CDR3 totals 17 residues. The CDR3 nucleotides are TGTGCCAGCAGCCAATCAGGGGGAGGAGTGTCGAATGAAAAACTGTTTTTT. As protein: CASSQSGGGVSNEKLFF.

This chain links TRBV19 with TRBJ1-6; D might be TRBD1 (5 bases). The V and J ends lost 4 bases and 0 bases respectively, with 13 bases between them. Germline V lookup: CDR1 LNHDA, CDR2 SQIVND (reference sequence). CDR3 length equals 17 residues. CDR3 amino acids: CASSKGRGSSYNSPLHF. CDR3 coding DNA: TGTGCCAGTAGTAAGGGACGGGGAAGCTCCTATAATTCACCCCTCCACTTT.

The CDR3 is CASGLPNMNTEAFF. CDR3 coding DNA: TGTGCTAGTGGTTTGCCCAACATGAACACTGAAGCTTTCTTT. The chain recombines TRBV12-5 with TRBJ1-1; unclear D gene. The CDR3 runs to 14 residues. Trimming stripped 2 bases from V and 0 bases from J, with 7 bases between. CDR1 LGHNT and CDR2 FRNRAP come from the germline V gene.